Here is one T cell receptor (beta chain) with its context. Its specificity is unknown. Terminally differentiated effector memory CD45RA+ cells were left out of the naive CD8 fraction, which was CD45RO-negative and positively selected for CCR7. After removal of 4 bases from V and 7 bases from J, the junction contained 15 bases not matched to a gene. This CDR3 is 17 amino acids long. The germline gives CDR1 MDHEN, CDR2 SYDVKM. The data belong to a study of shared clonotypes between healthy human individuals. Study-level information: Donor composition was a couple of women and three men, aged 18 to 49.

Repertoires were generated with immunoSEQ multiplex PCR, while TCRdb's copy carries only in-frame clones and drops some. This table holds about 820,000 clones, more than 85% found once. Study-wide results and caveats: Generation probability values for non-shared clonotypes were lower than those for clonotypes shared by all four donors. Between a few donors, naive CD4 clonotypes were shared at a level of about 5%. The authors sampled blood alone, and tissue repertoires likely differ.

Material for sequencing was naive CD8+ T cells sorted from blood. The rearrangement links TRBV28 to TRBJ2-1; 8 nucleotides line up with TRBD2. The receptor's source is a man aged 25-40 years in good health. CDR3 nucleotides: TGTGCCAGCAGTTCTATTTTAGCGGGGAAGGAGTTGAATGAGCAGTTCTTC. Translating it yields CASSSILAGKELNEQFF.